These 24 T cell receptor beta chains originate from one sample sequenced in a study of blood T cell repertoires in COVID-19. Clones were sequenced by immunoSEQ multiplex PCR, and TCRdb holds only the in-frame ones, with some missing. This table has some 120,000 clones, over 75% appearing once. Sequencing was carried out using peripheral blood. Receptor source: a woman in her fifties or sixties with acute or convalescent COVID-19.

V is TRBV30 and J is TRBJ1-3; weak D call: TRBD1 (6 bases). Trimming took off 3 bases at V and 2 bases at J, with 8 bases between the two ends. There are 13 residues in the CDR3. Germline loops: CDR1 GTSNPN, CDR2 SVGIG (reference sequence). CDR3 loop: CAWSKGAGNTIYF. CDR3 bases: TGTGCCTGGAGCAAGGGGGCTGGAAACACCATATATTTT.

The table lists this clone with a count of one. CDR3: CASSLEGGASYNEQFF. The CDR3 DNA is TGCGCCAGCAGCTTGGAAGGGGGGGCCTCCTACAATGAGCAGTTCTTC. The rearrangement uses TRBV5-1 and TRBJ2-1, with D possibly matching TRBD2 (7 bases). V dropped 0 bases and J dropped 0 bases, with 10 bases sitting between them. Germline loops: CDR1 SGHRS, CDR2 YFSETQ. The CDR3 consists of 16 residues.

This clone turned up a few times. The chain couples TRBV6-5 to TRBJ2-1; possible D gene TRBD2, 6 bases. Germline V lookup: CDR1 MNHEY, CDR2 SVGAGI. The CDR3 has 15 residues. Trimming cost V 6 bases and J 9 bases, with 21 bases left between them. The CDR3 DNA reads as TGTGCCAGCAGCCCGCCCGGGACTGGTCGTTCTGAGCAGTTCTTC. Translating it yields CASSPPGTGRSEQFF.

The chain couples TRBV28 to TRBJ1-5, with D possibly TRBD1 on 5 matching bases. CDR1 and CDR2 from the germline V gene are MDHEN and SYDVKM. With 5 bases removed from V and 0 bases from J, the gap between germline ends came to 5 bases. The CDR3 is 13 residues long. CDR3 region: CASSDSSNQPQHF. Written as DNA, the CDR3 is TGTGCCAGCAGTGACAGTAGCAATCAGCCCCAGCATTTT.

The chain has TRBV19 and TRBJ1-5, with 8 bases that match TRBD1. Germline CDR1 reads LNHDA; CDR2 reads SQIVND (reference sequence). This CDR3 region has 13 residues. V shed 6 bases, J shed 16 bases, and the junction held 14 bases outside the gene matches. The CDR3 sequence: CASSTRGQGQNHF. In DNA, the CDR3 is TGTGCCAGTAGCACACGCGGACAGGGCCAAAACCATTTT.

This clone is a singleton in its sample. This chain connects TRBV27 to TRBJ2-2, with 9 bases lining up with TRBD2. Germline CDR1 and CDR2: MNHEY and SMNVEV (reference sequence). The CDR3 sequence is 17 residues long. V shed 1 base, J shed 3 bases, and the junction held 6 bases outside the gene matches. The CDR3 DNA sequence: TGTGCCAGCAGTTTATTAGCTAGCGGGACGTACACCGGGGAGCTGTTTTTT. This encodes CASSLLASGTYTGELFF.

The V and J genes are TRBV10-3 and TRBJ2-5, with a possible D match to TRBD2 (6 bases). CDR3 size: 13 residues. Per germline, CDR1 ENHRY and CDR2 SYGVKD. The ends were cut back, 2 bases at V and 3 bases at J, with 7 bases in the middle. DNA of the CDR3: TGTGCCATCAGTGAGGGCGGGAAAGAGACCCAGTACTTC. Translation: CAISEGGKETQYF.

This rearrangement joins TRBV7-8 to TRBJ2-2; 7 bases fit TRBD1. The J segment lost 1 base and the V segment lost 5 bases, leaving 1 base of the junction unmatched. This CDR3 contains 14 residues. Germline loops: CDR1 SGHVS, CDR2 FQNEAQ. The CDR3 region has the DNA TGTGCCAGCAGCCGGACAGGGAACACCGGGGAGCTGTTTTTT. The encoded protein is CASSRTGNTGELFF.

The J gene is TRBJ2-1, the V gene TRBV24-1; the match to TRBD1 covers 10 bases. Losses at the gene ends were 2 bases for V and 8 bases for J; bases not matched to a gene: 8. There are 16 residues in the CDR3. Germline CDR1 reads KGHDR; CDR2 reads SFDVKD. The CDR3 sequence is CATSDSGPGQGYEQFF. Written as DNA, the CDR3 is TGTGCCACCAGTGATTCCGGCCCGGGACAGGGGTATGAGCAGTTCTTC.

This clone was seen only once. V is TRBV30 and J is TRBJ1-2; no reliable D call. Germline loops: CDR1 GTSNPN, CDR2 SVGIG (reference sequence). V shed 7 bases and J shed 2 bases, with 14 bases lying between them. This CDR3 spans 13 amino acids. In nucleotides, the CDR3 is TGTGCCTTCCTCGGAACCGGGAACTATGGCTACACCTTC. Its translation: CAFLGTGNYGYTF.

The chain couples TRBV28 to TRBJ2-1; 10 nucleotides line up with TRBD2. The CDR3 runs to 15 residues. V was clipped by 7 bases and J by 7 bases; unmatched bases: 10. CDR1 and CDR2 (germline): MDHEN, SYDVKM. The CDR3 region is CASTKGASGRNEQFF. CDR3 DNA sequence: TGTGCCAGCACCAAGGGGGCTAGCGGGAGAAATGAGCAGTTCTTC.

The rearrangement uses TRBV18 and TRBJ1-2, with D possibly being TRBD1 (5 bases). The CDR3 covers 16 residues. Germline CDR1 and CDR2: KGHSH and LQKENI. V lost 1 base and J 7 bases, leaving 19 bases between the germline ends. The CDR3 sequence: CASSPLGTGEVAGYTF. For the CDR3, the DNA is TGTGCCAGCTCACCACTCGGGACTGGGGAAGTGGCTGGCTACACCTTC.

This clone was recorded only once. V usage is TRBV19 and J usage is TRBJ1-2, with D possibly matching TRBD1 (5 bases). Germline values: CDR1 LNHDA, CDR2 SQIVND (reference sequence). Trimming took 5 bases from V and 4 from J, leaving 14 bases between them. This CDR3 has 14 amino acids. The CDR3 spells CASSARQGSYGYTF. Written as DNA, the CDR3 is TGTGCCAGTAGTGCCCGTCAGGGTTCCTATGGCTACACCTTC.

The chain employs TRBV5-1 and TRBJ2-5, with 9 bases lining up with TRBD2. The V gene end was trimmed by 4 bases and the J gene end by 1 base; junction bases not matched to a gene: 8. Germline V gives CDR1 SGHRS, CDR2 YFSETQ. The CDR3 is 16 residues long. The CDR3 sequence: CASSSGVAGVQETQYF. CDR3 nucleotides: TGCGCCAGCAGCAGCGGGGTAGCGGGAGTCCAAGAGACCCAGTACTTC.

The CDR3 DNA follows: TGTGCCAGCAGCCCATCACAGGGGGCGGCTTTCTTT. It codes for CASSPSQGAAFF. The rearrangement joins TRBV5-4 to TRBJ1-1, with TRBD1 identical over 9 bases. The ends lost 4 bases at V and 11 bases at J; junction bases unmatched: 6. The germline CDR1 and CDR2 sequences are SGHNT and YYREEE (reference sequence). This CDR3 is built from 12 residues.

The chain links TRBV24-1 to TRBJ1-2; a possible D gene is TRBD1 (6 bases). CDR3 length: 13 residues. The V gene's germline CDR1 is KGHDR and CDR2 SFDVKD. Trimming cost V 5 bases and J 6 bases, with 12 bases left between them. The CDR3 nucleotides read TGTGCCACCAGTGTGGACAGTTTGGATGGCTACACCTTC. Its protein product is CATSVDSLDGYTF.

The CDR3 coding sequence is TGTGCCACCAGTGGACGGGGAGAAGGCGGGAGCCTGGTCACCGGGGAGCTGTTTTTT. This sequence encodes CATSGRGEGGSLVTGELFF. The chain carries TRBV24-1 and TRBJ2-2, with 7 bases fitting TRBD2. V was pared by 5 bases and J by 4 bases, with 18 bases of the junction left unmatched. The germline V gene encodes CDR1 KGHDR and CDR2 SFDVKD. The CDR3 is 19 residues long.

The rearrangement links TRBV3-1 (or the pseudogene TRBV3-2) to TRBJ2-1, with 7 bases matching TRBD2. J lost 2 bases, V lost 3 bases, and 7 bases had no gene match. CDR1 LGHDT and CDR2 YNNKEL come from the germline V gene (reference sequence). The CDR3 length is 16 residues. The CDR3 sequence is CASSQGQGGTYNEQFF. The CDR3, as DNA: TGTGCCAGCAGCCAGGGGCAGGGAGGGACCTACAATGAGCAGTTCTTC.

The gene calls are TRBV28 and TRBJ2-3; D not certain. V was cut by 2 bases and J by 2 bases, with 5 bases left in between. Germline V CDR1 and CDR2: MDHEN, SYDVKM. The CDR3 contains 13 residues. CDR3 amino acids: CASSLADTDTQYF. CDR3 nucleotide sequence: TGTGCCAGCAGTTTAGCGGACACAGATACGCAGTATTTT.

V is TRBV27 and J is TRBJ1-1, with a weak D call TRBD1 (5 bases). The CDR3 covers 13 residues. Trimming stripped 5 bases from V and 2 bases from J, with 9 bases between. Germline V gene sequence: CDR1 MNHEY, CDR2 SMNVEV (reference sequence). The CDR3 coding sequence is TGTGCCAGCAGTCCGACAGTTAACACTGAAGCTTTCTTT. Translated, it gives CASSPTVNTEAFF.

The rearrangement uses TRBV4-2 and TRBJ2-7; TRBD2 matches 8 bases. Germline lookup yields CDR1 LGHNA and CDR2 YNFKEQ. The CDR3 has 15 residues. The ends lost 4 bases at V and 5 bases at J; junction bases unmatched: 10. The CDR3 loop reads CASSLMTSDAHEQYF. CDR3 nucleotide sequence: TGTGCCAGCAGCCTAATGACTAGCGATGCCCACGAGCAGTACTTC.

This rearrangement joins TRBV5-1 to TRBJ2-1, with 8 bases aligning to TRBD2. Looked up from germline, CDR1 is SGHRS and CDR2 is YFSETQ. The J segment lost 4 bases and the V segment lost 0 bases, leaving 6 bases of the junction unmatched. The CDR3 is 16 amino acids. DNA for the CDR3: TGCGCCAGCAGCTTGGCGGCGGGAGGACTATACAATGAGCAGTTCTTC. It yields the protein CASSLAAGGLYNEQFF. Using reference TRBV5-1 and TRBJ2-1 for the parts outside the CDR3, the full variable domain is KAGVTQTPRYLIKTRGQQVTLSCSPISGHRSVSWYQQTPGQGLQFLFEYFSETQRNKGNFPGRFSGRQFSNSRSEMNVSTLELGDSALYLCASSLAAGGLYNEQFFGPGTRLTVL.

This chain connects TRBV2 to TRBJ2-1; 9 bases map to TRBD2. V lost 10 bases and J lost 4; bases outside the gene matches: 5. Germline CDR1 and CDR2: SNHLY and FYNNEI. CDR3 length: 13 amino acids. The DNA for the CDR3 is TGTGCCACCGGGACTAGCCGATACAATGAGCAGTTCTTC. Translating it yields CATGTSRYNEQFF.

About this clone: Other DNA variants within this sample encode the same CDR3. The chain couples TRBV18 to TRBJ1-5; D ambiguous. Germline V CDR1 and CDR2: KGHSH, LQKENI. Trimming took off 2 bases at V and 1 base at J, with 9 bases between the two ends. The CDR3 runs to 15 residues. The CDR3 DNA reads TGTGCCAGCTCACCAGGCCCCAGGAGCAATCAGCCCCAGCATTTT. Translation gives CASSPGPRSNQPQHF.